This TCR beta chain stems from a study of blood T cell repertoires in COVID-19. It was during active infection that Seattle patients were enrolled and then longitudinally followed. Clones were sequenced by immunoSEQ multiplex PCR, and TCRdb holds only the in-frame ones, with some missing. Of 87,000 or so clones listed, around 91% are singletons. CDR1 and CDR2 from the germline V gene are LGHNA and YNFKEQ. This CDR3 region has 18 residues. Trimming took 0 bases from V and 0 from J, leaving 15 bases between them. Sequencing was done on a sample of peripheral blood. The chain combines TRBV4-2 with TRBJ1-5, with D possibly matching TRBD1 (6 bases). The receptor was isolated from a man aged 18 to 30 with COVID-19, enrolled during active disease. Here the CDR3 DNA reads TGTGCCAGCAGCCAAGAGGGGCAGGGGATTCTTAGCAATCAGCCCCAGCATTTT. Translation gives CASSQEGQGILSNQPQHF.